This TCR beta chain was found in a study of blood T cell repertoires in COVID-19. Overall study: The United States, Italy and Spain provided the acute and convalescent COVID-19 samples.

The CDR3 sequence is 16 residues long. Germline assignment: CDR1 SGDLS and CDR2 YYNGEE. V was clipped by 4 bases and J by 2 bases; unmatched bases: 10. Libraries were prepared by immunoSEQ multiplex PCR; TCRdb keeps only in-frame clonotypes and omits some of them. Of about 160,000 clones listed, 80% to 90% are singletons. The chain recombines TRBV9 with TRBJ2-3; TRBD2 aligns across 7 bases. This receptor was identified in a man in his 70s with acute or convalescent COVID-19. The source material was peripheral blood. CDR3 amino acids: CASSPGASGITDTQYF. CDR3 DNA: TGTGCCAGCAGCCCCGGGGCTAGCGGTATCACAGATACGCAGTATTTT.